This T cell receptor (beta chain) was documented in a study of T cell repertoires in cytomegalovirus infection. Study at large: CMV infection plus the matching HLA type was flagged by public TCR beta signatures. Points from the study as a whole: Predominance within the ex vivo response was attributable to HLA-C-restricted CMV-specific TCR beta clonotypes.

TCRdb re-analysed the reads in MiXCR, keeping a single row per CDR3 protein. The sample holds some 450,000 distinct CDR3 sequences, about 33% seen once. This clonotype was detected a few times. Its antigen is unidentified. V shed 4 bases and J shed 6 bases, with 15 bases lying between them. Per the germline V gene, CDR1 is SEHNR and CDR2 is FQNEAQ (reference sequence). This CDR3 contains 15 residues. The chain is built from TRBV7-9 and TRBJ2-2; no reliable D call. The sequence came from a human donor in good health (CMV status not recorded). Some clones in this sample may be carry-over from other donors' samples. Input material: PBMCs. CDR3 coding DNA: TGTGCCAGCAGCTGGCCCCTCGACGGGCCCGGGGAGCTGTTTTTT. It is translated as CASSWPLDGPGELFF.